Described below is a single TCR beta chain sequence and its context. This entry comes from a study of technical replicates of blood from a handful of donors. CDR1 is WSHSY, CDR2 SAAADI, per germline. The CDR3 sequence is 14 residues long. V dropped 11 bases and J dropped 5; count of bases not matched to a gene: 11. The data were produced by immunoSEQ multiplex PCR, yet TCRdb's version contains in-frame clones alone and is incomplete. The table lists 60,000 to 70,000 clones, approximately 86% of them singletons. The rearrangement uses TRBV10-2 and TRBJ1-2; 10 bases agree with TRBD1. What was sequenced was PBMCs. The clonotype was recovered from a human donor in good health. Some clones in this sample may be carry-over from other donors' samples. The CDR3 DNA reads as TGCGCCGTTTCTTATTCGGGACAGGGGTATGGCTACACCTTC. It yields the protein CAVSYSGQGYGYTF.